This T cell receptor (beta chain) was sequenced for a study of blood T cell repertoires in COVID-19. Study summary: PBMCs, B-cell-depleted T cells, or T cells were the source of the cDNA or gDNA that made up the material.

Method: immunoSEQ multiplex PCR; TCRdb's copy keeps in-frame clones and lacks some. The repertoire holds about 44,000 clones, with more than 70% as singletons. Sequenced: peripheral blood. The TCR was taken from a woman between 65 and 79 years old with acute or convalescent COVID-19.

The CDR3 bases are TGCGCCGGCGGGACTAGCGGGAGGGATGAGCAGTTCTTC. It translates to CAGGTSGRDEQFF. The chain has TRBV5-1 and TRBJ2-1; 16 nucleotides align to TRBD2. The CDR3 consists of 13 residues. After removal of 10 bases from V and 8 bases from J, the junction contained 3 bases not matched to a gene. The germline CDR1 and CDR2 sequences are SGHRS and YFSETQ.